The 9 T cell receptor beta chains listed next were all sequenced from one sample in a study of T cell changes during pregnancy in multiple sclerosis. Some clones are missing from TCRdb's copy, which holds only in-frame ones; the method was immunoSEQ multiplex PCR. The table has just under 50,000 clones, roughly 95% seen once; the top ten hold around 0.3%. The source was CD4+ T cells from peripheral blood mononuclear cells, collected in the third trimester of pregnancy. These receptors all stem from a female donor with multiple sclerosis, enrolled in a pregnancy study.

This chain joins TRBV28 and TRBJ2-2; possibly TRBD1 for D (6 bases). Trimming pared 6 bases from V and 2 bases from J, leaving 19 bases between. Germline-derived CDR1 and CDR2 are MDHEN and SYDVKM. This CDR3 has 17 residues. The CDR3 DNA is TGTGCCAGCAGCTACCCCACAGGGAAACTCAACACCGGGGAGCTGTTTTTT. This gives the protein CASSYPTGKLNTGELFF.

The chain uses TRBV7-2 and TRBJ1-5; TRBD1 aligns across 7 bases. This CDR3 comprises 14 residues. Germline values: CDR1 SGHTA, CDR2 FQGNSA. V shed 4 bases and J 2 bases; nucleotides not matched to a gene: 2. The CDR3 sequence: CASSSGTGNQPQHF. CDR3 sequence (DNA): TGTGCCAGCAGCTCGGGGACAGGCAATCAGCCCCAGCATTTT.

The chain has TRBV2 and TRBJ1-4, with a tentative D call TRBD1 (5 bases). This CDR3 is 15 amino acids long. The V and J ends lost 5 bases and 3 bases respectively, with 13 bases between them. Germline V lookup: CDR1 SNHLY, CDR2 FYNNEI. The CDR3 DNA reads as TGTGCCAGCAGTTATCAGGGAACAGCTAATGAAAAACTGTTTTTT. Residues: CASSYQGTANEKLFF. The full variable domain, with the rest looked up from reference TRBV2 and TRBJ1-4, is EPEVTQTPSHQVTQMGQEVILRCVPISNHLYFYWYRQILGQKVEFLVSFYNNEISEKSEIFDDQFSVERPDGSNFTLKIRSTKLEDSAMYFCASSYQGTANEKLFFGSGTQLSVL.

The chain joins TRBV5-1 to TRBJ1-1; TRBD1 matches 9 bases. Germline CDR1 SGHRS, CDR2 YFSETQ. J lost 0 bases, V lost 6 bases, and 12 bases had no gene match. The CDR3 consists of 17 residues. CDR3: CASTPSGQGFMNTEAFF. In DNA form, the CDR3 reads TGCGCCAGCACCCCTTCGGGACAGGGTTTCATGAACACTGAAGCTTTCTTT.

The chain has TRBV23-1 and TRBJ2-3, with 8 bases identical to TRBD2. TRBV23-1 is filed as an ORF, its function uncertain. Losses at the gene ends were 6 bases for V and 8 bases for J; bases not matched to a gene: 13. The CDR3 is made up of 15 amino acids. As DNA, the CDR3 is TGCGCCAGCAGGGATGTAGCGGGGATCTTGGTTACGCAGTATTTT. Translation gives CASRDVAGILVTQYF.

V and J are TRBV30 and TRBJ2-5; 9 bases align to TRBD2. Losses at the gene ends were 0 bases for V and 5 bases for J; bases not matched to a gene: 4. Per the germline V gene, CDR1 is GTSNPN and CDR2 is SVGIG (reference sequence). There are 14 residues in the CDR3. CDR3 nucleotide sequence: TGTGCCTGGAGTGTGGCGGGGGGGCGCGAGACCCAGTACTTC. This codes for CAWSVAGGRETQYF. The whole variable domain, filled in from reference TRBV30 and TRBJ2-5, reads SQTIHQWPATLVQPVGSPLSLECTVEGTSNPNLYWYRQAAGRGLQLLFYSVGIGQISSEVPQNLSASRPQDRQFILSSKKLLLSDSGFYLCAWSVAGGRETQYFGPGTRLLVL.

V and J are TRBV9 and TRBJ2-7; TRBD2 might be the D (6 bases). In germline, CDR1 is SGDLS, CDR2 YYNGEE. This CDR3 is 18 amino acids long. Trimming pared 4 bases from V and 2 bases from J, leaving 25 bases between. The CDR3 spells CASSRGIITAAGAYEQYF. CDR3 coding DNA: TGTGCCAGCAGCCGGGGGATAATCACAGCCGCTGGAGCCTACGAGCAGTACTTC.

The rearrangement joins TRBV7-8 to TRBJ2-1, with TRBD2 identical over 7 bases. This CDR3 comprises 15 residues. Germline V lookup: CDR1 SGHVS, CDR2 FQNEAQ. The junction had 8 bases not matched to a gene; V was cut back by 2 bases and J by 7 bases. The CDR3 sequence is CASSLTAGDHNEQFF. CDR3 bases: TGTGCCAGCAGCTTAACGGCGGGAGATCATAATGAGCAGTTCTTC.

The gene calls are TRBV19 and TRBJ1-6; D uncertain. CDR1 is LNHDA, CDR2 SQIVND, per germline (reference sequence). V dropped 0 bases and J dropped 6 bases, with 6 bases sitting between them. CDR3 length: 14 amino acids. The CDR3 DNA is TGTGCCAGTAGTATAGATTCAGGTAATTCACCCCTCCACTTT. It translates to CASSIDSGNSPLHF.